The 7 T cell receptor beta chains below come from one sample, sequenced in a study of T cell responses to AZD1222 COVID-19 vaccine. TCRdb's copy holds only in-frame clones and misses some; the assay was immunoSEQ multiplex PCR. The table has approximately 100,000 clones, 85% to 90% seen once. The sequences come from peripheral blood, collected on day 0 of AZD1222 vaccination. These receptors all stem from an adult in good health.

DNA for the CDR3: TGCGCCAGCAGCCATGACACCGCAGGGAAGGGCTATGGCTACACCTTC. It translates to CASSHDTAGKGYGYTF. The J gene is TRBJ1-2, the V gene TRBV4-1; the D gene is possibly TRBD1 (5 bases). This CDR3 is built from 16 residues. Trimming took off 3 bases at V and 4 bases at J, with 18 bases between the two ends. CDR1 and CDR2 from the germline V gene are MGHRA and YSYEKL.

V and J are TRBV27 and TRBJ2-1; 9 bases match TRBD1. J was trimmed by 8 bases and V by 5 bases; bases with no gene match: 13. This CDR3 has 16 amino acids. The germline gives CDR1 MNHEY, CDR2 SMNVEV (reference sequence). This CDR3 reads CASSHTGGARVDEQFF. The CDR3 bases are TGTGCCAGCAGTCATACAGGGGGCGCAAGGGTCGATGAGCAGTTCTTC.

CDR3 DNA sequence: TGTGCCAGCAGCCAAGACCCGGGACCGAACACCGGGGAGCTGTTTTTT. Translating gives CASSQDPGPNTGELFF. The chain uses TRBV4-2 and TRBJ2-2; D may correspond to TRBD1 or TRBD2 (5 bases each). The CDR3 length is 16 residues. Deletions cut 0 bases from V and 0 bases from J, with 8 bases between. Germline V CDR1 and CDR2: LGHNA, YNFKEQ.

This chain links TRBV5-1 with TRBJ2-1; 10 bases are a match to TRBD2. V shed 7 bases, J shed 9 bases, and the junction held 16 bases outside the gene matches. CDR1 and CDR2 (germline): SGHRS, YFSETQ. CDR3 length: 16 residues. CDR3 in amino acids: CASHLDGVAGGSEQFF. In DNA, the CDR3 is TGCGCCAGCCACCTAGATGGGGTAGCGGGAGGCTCTGAGCAGTTCTTC.

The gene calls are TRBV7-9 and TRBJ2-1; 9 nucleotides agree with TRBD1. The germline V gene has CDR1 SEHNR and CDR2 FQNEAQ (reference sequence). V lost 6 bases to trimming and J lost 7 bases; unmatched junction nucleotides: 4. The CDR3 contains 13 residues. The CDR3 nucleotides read TGTGCCAGCAGAGGGACAGGGTGGAATGAGCAGTTCTTC. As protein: CASRGTGWNEQFF.

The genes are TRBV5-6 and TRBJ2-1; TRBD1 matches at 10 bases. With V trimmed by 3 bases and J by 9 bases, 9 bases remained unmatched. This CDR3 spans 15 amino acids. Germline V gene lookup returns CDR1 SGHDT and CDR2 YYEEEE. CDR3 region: CASSSDRGVLGEQFF. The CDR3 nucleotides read TGTGCCAGCAGCTCGGACAGGGGGGTGTTGGGTGAGCAGTTCTTC. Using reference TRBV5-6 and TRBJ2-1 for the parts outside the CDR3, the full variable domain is DAGVTQSPTHLIKTRGQQVTLRCSPKSGHDTVSWYQQALGQGPQFIFQYYEEEERQRGNFPDRFSGHQFPNYSSELNVNALLLGDSALYLCASSSDRGVLGEQFFGPGTRLTVL.

CDR3 residues: CASSPTGTRGISGNTIYF. In nucleotides, the CDR3 is TGTGCCAGCAGCCCGACCGGGACGAGGGGAATCTCTGGAAACACCATATATTTT. The rearrangement joins TRBV7-9 to TRBJ1-3; D may be TRBD1 (5 bases). V was clipped by 5 bases and J by 0 bases, with 20 bases between them. Germline values: CDR1 SEHNR, CDR2 FQNEAQ (reference sequence). The CDR3 covers 18 residues.